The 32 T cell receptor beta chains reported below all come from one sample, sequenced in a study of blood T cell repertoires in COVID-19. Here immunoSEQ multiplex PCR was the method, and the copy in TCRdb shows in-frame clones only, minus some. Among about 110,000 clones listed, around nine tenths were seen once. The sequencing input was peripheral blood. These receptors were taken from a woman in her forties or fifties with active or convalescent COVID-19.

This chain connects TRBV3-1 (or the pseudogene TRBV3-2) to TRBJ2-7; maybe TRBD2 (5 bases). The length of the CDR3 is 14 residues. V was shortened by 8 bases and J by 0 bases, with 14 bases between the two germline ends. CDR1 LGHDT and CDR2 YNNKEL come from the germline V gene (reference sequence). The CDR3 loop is CASGSFDRSYEQYF. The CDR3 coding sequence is TGTGCCAGCGGGAGCTTTGACCGCTCCTACGAGCAGTACTTC.

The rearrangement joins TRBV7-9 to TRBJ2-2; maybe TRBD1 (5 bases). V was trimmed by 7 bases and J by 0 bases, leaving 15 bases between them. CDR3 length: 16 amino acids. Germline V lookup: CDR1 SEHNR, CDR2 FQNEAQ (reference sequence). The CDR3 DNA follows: TGTGCCAGCATCCAGGGCAGATTCGCGAACACCGGGGAGCTGTTTTTT. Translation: CASIQGRFANTGELFF.

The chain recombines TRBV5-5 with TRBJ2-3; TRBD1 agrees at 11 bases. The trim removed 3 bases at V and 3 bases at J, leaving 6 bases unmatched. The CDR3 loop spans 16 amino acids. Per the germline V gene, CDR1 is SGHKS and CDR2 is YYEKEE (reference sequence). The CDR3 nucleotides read TGTGCCAGCAGCTCGGGCGGACAGGGGGCTACAGATACGCAGTATTTT. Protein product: CASSSGGQGATDTQYF.

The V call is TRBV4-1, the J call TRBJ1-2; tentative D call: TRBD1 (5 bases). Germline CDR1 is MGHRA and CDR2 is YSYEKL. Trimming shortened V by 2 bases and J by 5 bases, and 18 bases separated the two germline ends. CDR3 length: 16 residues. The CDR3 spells CASSQFPGGSMYGYTF. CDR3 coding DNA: TGCGCCAGCAGCCAATTTCCTGGGGGGTCCATGTATGGCTACACCTTC.

The CDR3 here is CSASRDRLYF. CDR3 nucleotides: TGCAGTGCTAGTCGTGACAGGTTATATTTT. V gene TRBV20-1 combines with J gene TRBJ1-3; D possibly corresponds to TRBD1 (6 bases). Trimming pared 3 bases from V and 14 bases from J, leaving 11 bases between. Per the germline V gene, CDR1 is DFQATT and CDR2 is SNEGSKA (reference sequence). The CDR3 is 10 residues long.

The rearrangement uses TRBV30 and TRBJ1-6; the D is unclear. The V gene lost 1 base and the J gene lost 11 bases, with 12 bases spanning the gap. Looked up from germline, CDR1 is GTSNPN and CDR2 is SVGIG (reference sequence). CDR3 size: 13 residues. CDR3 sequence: CAWSAQGSTPLHF. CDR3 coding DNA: TGTGCCTGGAGTGCCCAAGGGAGCACACCCCTCCACTTT.

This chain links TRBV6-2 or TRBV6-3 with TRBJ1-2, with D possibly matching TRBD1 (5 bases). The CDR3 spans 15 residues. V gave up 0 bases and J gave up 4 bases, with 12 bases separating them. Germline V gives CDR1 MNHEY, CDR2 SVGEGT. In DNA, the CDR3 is TGTGCCAGCAGTTACTCGAAATGGGGCGGCTATGGCTACACCTTC. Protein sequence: CASSYSKWGGYGYTF.

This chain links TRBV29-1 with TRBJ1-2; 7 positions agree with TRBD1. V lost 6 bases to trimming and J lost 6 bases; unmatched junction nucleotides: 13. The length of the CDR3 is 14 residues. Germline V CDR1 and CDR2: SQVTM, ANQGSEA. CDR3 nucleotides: TGCAGCGTCCATCTCCCTGACAGGGCTCATGGCTACACCTTC. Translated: CSVHLPDRAHGYTF.

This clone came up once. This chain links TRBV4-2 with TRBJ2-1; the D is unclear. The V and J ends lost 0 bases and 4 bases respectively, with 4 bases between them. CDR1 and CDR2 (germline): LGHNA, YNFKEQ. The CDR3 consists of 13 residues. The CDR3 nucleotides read TGTGCCAGCAGCCAAGATCTGTACAATGAGCAGTTCTTC. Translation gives CASSQDLYNEQFF.

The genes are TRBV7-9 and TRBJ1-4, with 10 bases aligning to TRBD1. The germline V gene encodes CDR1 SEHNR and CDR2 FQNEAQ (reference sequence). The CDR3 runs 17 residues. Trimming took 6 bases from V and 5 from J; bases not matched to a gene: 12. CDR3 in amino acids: CASRPPFDRGQNEKLFF. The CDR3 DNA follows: TGTGCCAGCAGACCACCCTTCGACAGGGGGCAGAATGAAAAACTGTTTTTT.

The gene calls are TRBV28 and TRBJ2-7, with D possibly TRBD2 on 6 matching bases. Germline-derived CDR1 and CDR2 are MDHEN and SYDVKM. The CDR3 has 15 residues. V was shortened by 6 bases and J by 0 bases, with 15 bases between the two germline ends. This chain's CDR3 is CASSPGTLDSYEQYF. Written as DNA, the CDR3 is TGTGCCAGCAGCCCCGGGACTCTTGACTCCTACGAGCAGTACTTC. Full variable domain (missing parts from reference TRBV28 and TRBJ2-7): DVKVTQSSRYLVKRTGEKVFLECVQDMDHENMFWYRQDPGLGLRLIYFSYDVKMKEKGDIPEGYSVSREKKERFSLILESASTNQTSMYLCASSPGTLDSYEQYFGPGTRLTVT.

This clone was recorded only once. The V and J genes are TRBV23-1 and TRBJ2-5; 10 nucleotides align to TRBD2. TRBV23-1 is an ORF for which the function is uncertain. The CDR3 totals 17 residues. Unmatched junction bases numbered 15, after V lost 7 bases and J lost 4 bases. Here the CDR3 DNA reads TGCGCCAGCACCCTACCAAAACTAGCGGGATCCGCAGAGACCCAGTACTTC. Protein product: CASTLPKLAGSAETQYF.

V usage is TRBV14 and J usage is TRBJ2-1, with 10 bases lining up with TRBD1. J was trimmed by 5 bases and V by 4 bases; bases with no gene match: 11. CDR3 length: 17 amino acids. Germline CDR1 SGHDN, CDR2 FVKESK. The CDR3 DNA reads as TGTGCCAGCAGCCCATCAGTGAGGACAGGGGGGCACAATGAGCAGTTCTTC. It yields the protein CASSPSVRTGGHNEQFF. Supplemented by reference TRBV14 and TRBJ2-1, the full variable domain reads EAGVTQFPSHSVIEKGQTVTLRCDPISGHDNLYWYRRVMGKEIKFLLHFVKESKQDESGMPNNRFLAERTGGTYSTLKVQPAELEDSGVYFCASSPSVRTGGHNEQFFGPGTRLTVL.

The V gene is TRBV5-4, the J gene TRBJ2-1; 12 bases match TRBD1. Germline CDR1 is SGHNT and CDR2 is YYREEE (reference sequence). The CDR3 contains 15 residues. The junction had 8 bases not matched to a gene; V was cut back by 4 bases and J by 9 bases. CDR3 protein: CASSPRDRGLSEQFF. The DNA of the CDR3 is TGTGCCAGCAGCCCCCGGGACAGGGGGCTAAGTGAGCAGTTCTTC.

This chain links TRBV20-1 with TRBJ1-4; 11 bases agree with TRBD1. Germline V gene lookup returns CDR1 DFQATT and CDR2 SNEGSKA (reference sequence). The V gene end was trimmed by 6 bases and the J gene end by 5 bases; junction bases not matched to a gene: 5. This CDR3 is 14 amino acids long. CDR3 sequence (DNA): TGCAGTGCAAGTGGGACAGGGGGAAATGAAAAACTGTTTTTT. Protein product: CSASGTGGNEKLFF.

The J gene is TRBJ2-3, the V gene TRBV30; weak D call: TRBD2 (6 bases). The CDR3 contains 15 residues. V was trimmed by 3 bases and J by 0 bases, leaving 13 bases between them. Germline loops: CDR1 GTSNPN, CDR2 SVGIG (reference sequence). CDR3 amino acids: CAWSAGLPSTDTQYF. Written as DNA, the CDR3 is TGTGCCTGGAGCGCGGGACTTCCTAGCACAGATACGCAGTATTTT. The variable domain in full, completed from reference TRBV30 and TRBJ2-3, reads SQTIHQWPATLVQPVGSPLSLECTVEGTSNPNLYWYRQAAGRGLQLLFYSVGIGQISSEVPQNLSASRPQDRQFILSSKKLLLSDSGFYLCAWSAGLPSTDTQYFGPGTRLTVL.

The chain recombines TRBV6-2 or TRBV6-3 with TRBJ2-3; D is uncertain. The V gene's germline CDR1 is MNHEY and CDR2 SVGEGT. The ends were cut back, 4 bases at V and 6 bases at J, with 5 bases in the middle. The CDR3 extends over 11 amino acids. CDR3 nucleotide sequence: TGTGCCAGCAGTTTATTTGATACGCAGTATTTT. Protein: CASSLFDTQYF.

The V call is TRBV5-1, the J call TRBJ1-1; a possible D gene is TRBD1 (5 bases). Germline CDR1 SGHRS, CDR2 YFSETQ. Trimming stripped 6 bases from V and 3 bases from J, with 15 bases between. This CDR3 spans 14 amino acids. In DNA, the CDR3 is TGCGCCAGCACTTCGGGGGGATGGGACACTGAAGCTTTCTTT. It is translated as CASTSGGWDTEAFF. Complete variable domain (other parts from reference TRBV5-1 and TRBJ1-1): KAGVTQTPRYLIKTRGQQVTLSCSPISGHRSVSWYQQTPGQGLQFLFEYFSETQRNKGNFPGRFSGRQFSNSRSEMNVSTLELGDSALYLCASTSGGWDTEAFFGQGTRLTVV.

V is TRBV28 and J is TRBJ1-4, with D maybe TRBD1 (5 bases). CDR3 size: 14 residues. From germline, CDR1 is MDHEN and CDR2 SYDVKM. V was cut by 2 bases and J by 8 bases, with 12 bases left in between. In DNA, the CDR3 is TGTGCCAGCAGTTTACCAGGGTTGCGGGAAAAACTGTTTTTT. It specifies CASSLPGLREKLFF.

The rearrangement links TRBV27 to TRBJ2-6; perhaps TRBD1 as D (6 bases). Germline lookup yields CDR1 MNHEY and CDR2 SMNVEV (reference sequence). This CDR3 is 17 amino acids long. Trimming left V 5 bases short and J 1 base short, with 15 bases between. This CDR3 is CASSPRQVRSGANVLTF. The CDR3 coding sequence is TGTGCCAGCAGTCCCCGACAGGTTAGGTCTGGGGCCAACGTCCTGACTTTC.

The CDR3 sequence is CATSTSAGSYNEQFF. CDR3 sequence (DNA): TGTGCCACCTCTACTAGCGCCGGATCCTACAATGAGCAGTTCTTC. The J gene is TRBJ2-1, the V gene TRBV6-4; 7 nucleotides match TRBD2. The junction had 10 bases not matched to a gene; V was cut back by 10 bases and J by 1 base. This CDR3 contains 15 residues. Per germline, CDR1 MRHNA and CDR2 SNTAGT.

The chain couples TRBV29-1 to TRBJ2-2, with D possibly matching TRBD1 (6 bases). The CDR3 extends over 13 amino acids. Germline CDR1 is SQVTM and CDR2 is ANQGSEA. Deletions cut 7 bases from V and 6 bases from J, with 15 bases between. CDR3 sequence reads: CSAKQGGPGELFF. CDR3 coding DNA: TGCAGCGCGAAACAGGGTGGCCCCGGGGAGCTGTTTTTT.

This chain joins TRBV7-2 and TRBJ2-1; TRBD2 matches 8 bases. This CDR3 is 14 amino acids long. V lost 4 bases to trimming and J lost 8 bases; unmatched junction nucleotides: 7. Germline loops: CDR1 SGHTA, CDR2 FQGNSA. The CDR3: CASSWGLVGDEQFF. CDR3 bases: TGTGCCAGCAGCTGGGGACTAGTAGGAGATGAGCAGTTCTTC.

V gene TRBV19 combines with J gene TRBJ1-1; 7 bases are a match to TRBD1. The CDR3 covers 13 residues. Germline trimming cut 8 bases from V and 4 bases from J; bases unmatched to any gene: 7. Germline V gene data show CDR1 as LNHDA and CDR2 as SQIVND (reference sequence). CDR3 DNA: TGTGCCAGTCAACAGGGGTCCGGCACTGAAGCTTTCTTT. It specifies CASQQGSGTEAFF.

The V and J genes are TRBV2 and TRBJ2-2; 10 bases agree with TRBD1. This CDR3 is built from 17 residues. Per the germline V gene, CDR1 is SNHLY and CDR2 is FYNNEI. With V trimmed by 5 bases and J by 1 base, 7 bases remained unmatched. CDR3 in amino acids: CASSKTGGGRNTGELFF. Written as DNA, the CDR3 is TGTGCCAGCAGTAAGACAGGGGGCGGTCGGAACACCGGGGAGCTGTTTTTT.

This chain's CDR3 is CASPTSDGRTVGAKNIQYF. The CDR3 DNA follows: TGTGCCAGCCCCACCAGCGACGGGAGGACAGTAGGGGCCAAAAACATTCAGTACTTC. The chain couples TRBV7-3 to TRBJ2-4; possibly TRBD2 for D (7 bases). Germline V gene sequence: CDR1 SGHTA, CDR2 FQGTGA. The CDR3 extends over 19 amino acids. The ends were cut back, 8 bases at V and 1 base at J, with 27 bases in the middle.

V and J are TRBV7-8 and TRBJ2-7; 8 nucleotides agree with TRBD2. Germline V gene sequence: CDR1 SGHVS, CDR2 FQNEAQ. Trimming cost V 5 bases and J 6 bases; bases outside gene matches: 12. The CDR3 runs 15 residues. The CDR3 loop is CASSASGLVDAEQYF. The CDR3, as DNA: TGTGCCAGCAGCGCCTCGGGACTAGTTGACGCCGAGCAGTACTTC.

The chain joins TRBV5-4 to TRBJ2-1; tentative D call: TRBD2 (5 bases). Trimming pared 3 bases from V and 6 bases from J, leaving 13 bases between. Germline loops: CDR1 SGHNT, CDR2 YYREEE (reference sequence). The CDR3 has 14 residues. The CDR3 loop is CASSSILVGNEQFF. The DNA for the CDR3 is TGTGCCAGCAGCTCGATACTAGTTGGCAATGAGCAGTTCTTC.

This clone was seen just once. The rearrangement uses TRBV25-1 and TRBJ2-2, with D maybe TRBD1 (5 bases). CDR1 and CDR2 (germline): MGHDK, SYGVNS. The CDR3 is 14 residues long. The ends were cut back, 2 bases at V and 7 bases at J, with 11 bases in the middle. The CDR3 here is CASSEQGSGGELFF. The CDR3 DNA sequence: TGTGCCAGCAGTGAACAGGGCTCTGGCGGGGAGCTGTTTTTT.

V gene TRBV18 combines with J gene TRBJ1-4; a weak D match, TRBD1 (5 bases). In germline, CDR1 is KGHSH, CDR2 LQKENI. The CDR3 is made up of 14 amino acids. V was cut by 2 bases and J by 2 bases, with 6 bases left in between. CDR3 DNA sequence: TGTGCCAGCTCACCAGGGGGGACTAATGAAAAACTGTTTTTT. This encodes CASSPGGTNEKLFF. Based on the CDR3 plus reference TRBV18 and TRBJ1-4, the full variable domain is NAGVMQNPRHLVRRRGQEARLRCSPMKGHSHVYWYRQLPEEGLKFMVYLQKENIIDESGMPKERFSAEFPKEGPSILRIQQVVRGDSAAYFCASSPGGTNEKLFFGSGTQLSVL.

CDR3 sequence: CASSLGLAGDTGELFF. The CDR3 region has the DNA TGTGCCAGCAGTCTAGGACTAGCGGGAGACACCGGGGAGCTGTTTTTT. The chain is built from TRBV3-1 (or the pseudogene TRBV3-2) and TRBJ2-2; TRBD2 matches 13 bases. This CDR3 has 16 residues. Germline V gene sequence: CDR1 LGHDT, CDR2 YNNKEL (reference sequence). Trimming at V came to 6 bases and at J to 3 bases, leaving 4 bases not matched to a gene.

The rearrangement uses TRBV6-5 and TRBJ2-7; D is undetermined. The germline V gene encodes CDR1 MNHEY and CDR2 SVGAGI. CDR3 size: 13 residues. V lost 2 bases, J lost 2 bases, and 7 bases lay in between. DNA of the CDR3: TGTGCCAGCAGTTACGGGCAGACCTACGAGCAGTACTTC. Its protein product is CASSYGQTYEQYF.